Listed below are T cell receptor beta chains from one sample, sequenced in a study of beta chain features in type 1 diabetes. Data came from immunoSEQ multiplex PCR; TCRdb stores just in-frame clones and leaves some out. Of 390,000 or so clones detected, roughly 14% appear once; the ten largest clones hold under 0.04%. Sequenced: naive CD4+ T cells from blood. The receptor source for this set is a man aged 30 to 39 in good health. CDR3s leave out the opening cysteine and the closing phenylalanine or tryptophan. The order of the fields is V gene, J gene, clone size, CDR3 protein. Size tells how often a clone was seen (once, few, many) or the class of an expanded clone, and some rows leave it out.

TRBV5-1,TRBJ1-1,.,ASFESGGAEAF
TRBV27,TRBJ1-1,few,ASSLRINTEAF
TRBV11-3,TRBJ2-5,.,ASSLIAGGQETQY
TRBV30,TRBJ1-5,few,AWSDRGGNQPQH
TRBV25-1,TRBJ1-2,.,ASSESGTGGAGYGYT
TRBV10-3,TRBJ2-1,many,AIHQSQNNEQF
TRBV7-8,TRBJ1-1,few,ASSSVGVSNTEAF
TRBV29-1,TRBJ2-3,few,SVGWAGTDTQY
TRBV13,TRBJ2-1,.,ASSIKRGESGEQF
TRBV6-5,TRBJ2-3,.,ASAGAVSLTDTQY
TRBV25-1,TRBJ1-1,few,ASRLMDRNTEAF
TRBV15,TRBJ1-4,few,ATSRDLGEKLF
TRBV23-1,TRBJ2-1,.,ASSQSGGSSYNEQF
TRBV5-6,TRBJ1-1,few,ASTTIAVGTGHTEAF
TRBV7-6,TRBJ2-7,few,ASSPENRGYEQY
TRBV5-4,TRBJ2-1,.,ASTTGVQYNEQF
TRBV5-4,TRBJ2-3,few,ASSLASGISTDTQY
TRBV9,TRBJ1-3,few,ASSPTLSSGNTIY
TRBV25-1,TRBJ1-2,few,ASSEWDRETGGYT
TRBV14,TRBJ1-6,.,ASSQDIRGNSPLH
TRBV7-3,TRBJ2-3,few,ASSLISSGTDTQY
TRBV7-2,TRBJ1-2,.,ASSLRGAPYGYT
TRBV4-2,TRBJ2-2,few,ASSQLGASGELF
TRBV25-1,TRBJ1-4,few,ASSDAEGIGEKLF